What follows is one T cell receptor (beta chain) and its context. Antigen specificity is unknown. There are 19 residues in the CDR3. Trimming stripped 0 bases from V and 0 bases from J, with 17 bases between. In germline, CDR1 is SGHDN, CDR2 FVKESK. Primers for the PCR totalled 60 Vbeta and 13 Jbeta. TCRdb's table, derived via immunoSEQ multiplex PCR, lists solely in-frame clones and lacks some. The data contain some 98,000 clones, roughly four fifths of them singletons. The data were taken from a study of cytomegalovirus exposure and HLA in healthy donors. The study's findings and limits: Researchers catalogued around 150 TCR beta chains as cytomegalovirus-associated. As a later analysis revealed, most CMV-associated TCR beta chains appeared HLA-restricted.

The V and J genes are TRBV14 and TRBJ1-4; D remains unclear. Sequenced: PBMCs. This clonotype originated in a human donor in good health. The CDR3 reads CASSQETPTLTSTNEKLFF. The CDR3, as DNA: TGTGCCAGCAGCCAAGAAACCCCAACCCTGACATCAACTAATGAAAAACTGTTTTTT.